The 10 T cell receptor beta chains below come from one sample, sequenced in a study of blood T cell repertoires in COVID-19. Using immunoSEQ multiplex PCR, the repertoire was profiled, and TCRdb retains in-frame clones only, with some absent. The sample lists some 190,000 clones, 80% to 90% occurring once. Sequenced material: peripheral blood. The receptors were gathered from a woman between 35 and 50 years old with COVID-19, enrolled during active disease.

The chain joins TRBV30 to TRBJ1-1; TRBD1 aligns across 8 bases. J was trimmed by 10 bases and V by 5 bases; bases with no gene match: 3. The CDR3 is made up of 10 amino acids. Germline values: CDR1 GTSNPN, CDR2 SVGIG (reference sequence). CDR3: CAWRQGLAFF. The CDR3 DNA reads TGTGCCTGGCGACAGGGGTTAGCTTTCTTT.

The chain recombines TRBV11-3 with TRBJ1-3; TRBD1 might be the D (5 bases). V lost 3 bases to trimming and J lost 0 bases, with 9 bases between them. The CDR3 totals 15 residues. Germline CDR1 and CDR2: SGHNT and YENEEA. The CDR3 here is CASSLGGGSGNTIYF. The CDR3 DNA follows: TGTGCCAGCAGCTTGGGCGGGGGCTCTGGAAACACCATATATTTT.

The V call is TRBV28, the J call TRBJ2-2, with D possibly TRBD2 on 5 matching bases. Germline V gene lookup returns CDR1 MDHEN and CDR2 SYDVKM. The CDR3 has 16 amino acids. Trimming cost V 6 bases and J 1 base, with 15 bases left between them. CDR3 DNA: TGTGCCAGCAGGGGGTTCGCGGGCCGGAACACCGGGGAGCTGTTTTTT. Protein: CASRGFAGRNTGELFF.

This clone has just a few counts. This chain links TRBV7-9 with TRBJ1-1; unclear D gene. This CDR3 is 16 amino acids long. Germline values: CDR1 SEHNR, CDR2 FQNEAQ (reference sequence). The V end lost 5 bases, the J end lost 1 base, and 17 bases lay between the germline ends. In DNA, the CDR3 is TGTGCCAGCAGCGACGACCTGGGAGCCAGGAACACTGAAGCTTTCTTT. Protein sequence: CASSDDLGARNTEAFF.

The rearrangement links TRBV10-3 to TRBJ1-3; 7 nucleotides match TRBD1. The CDR3 loop spans 15 amino acids. Germline loops: CDR1 ENHRY, CDR2 SYGVKD. The V segment lost 8 bases and the J segment 4 bases; nucleotides outside the gene matches: 11. Here the CDR3 reads CAIGGQAPVGNTIYF. The CDR3 bases are TGTGCCATCGGCGGACAGGCCCCGGTAGGAAACACCATATATTTT.

The chain combines TRBV6-2 or TRBV6-3 with TRBJ2-3; D is perhaps TRBD1 (5 bases). Germline V lookup: CDR1 MNHEY, CDR2 SVGEGT. The V gene lost 6 bases and the J gene lost 2 bases, with 9 bases spanning the gap. The CDR3 is made up of 13 amino acids. CDR3 sequence reads: CASSPDNTDTQYF. The CDR3 region has the DNA TGTGCCAGCAGCCCGGACAACACAGATACGCAGTATTTT.

This sequence joins TRBV2 and TRBJ1-1; D unclear. Trimming took off 9 bases at V and 1 base at J, with 12 bases between the two ends. The CDR3 totals 13 residues. Germline loops: CDR1 SNHLY, CDR2 FYNNEI. The chain's CDR3 is CARGLAGNTEAFF. The DNA of the CDR3 is TGTGCCAGGGGCCTCGCGGGGAACACTGAAGCTTTCTTT.

The rearrangement uses TRBV14 and TRBJ2-4; a possible D gene is TRBD2 (7 bases). Per germline, CDR1 SGHDN and CDR2 FVKESK. Trimming stripped 1 base from V and 7 bases from J, with 14 bases between. The CDR3 totals 15 residues. Written as DNA, the CDR3 is TGTGCCAGCAGCCAAGCCGGGGGGCGGGTCAACATTCAGTACTTC. It yields the protein CASSQAGGRVNIQYF.

This clone was recorded a few times. The chain employs TRBV19 and TRBJ2-7; unclear D gene. CDR1 is LNHDA and CDR2 is SQIVND in the germline V gene (reference sequence). The CDR3 is 14 amino acids. Deletions cut 4 bases from V and 5 bases from J, with 15 bases between. CDR3 in amino acids: CASSTLSTTHEQYF. The DNA of the CDR3 is TGTGCCAGTAGTACCCTCTCTACTACCCACGAGCAGTACTTC.

The chain links TRBV28 to TRBJ2-1; 9 bases fit TRBD2. Losses at the gene ends were 2 bases for V and 6 bases for J; bases not matched to a gene: 8. Germline lookup yields CDR1 MDHEN and CDR2 SYDVKM. There are 16 residues in the CDR3. CDR3 protein: CASSLIAGGKANEQFF. CDR3 bases: TGTGCCAGCAGTTTAATTGCGGGAGGGAAAGCCAATGAGCAGTTCTTC.